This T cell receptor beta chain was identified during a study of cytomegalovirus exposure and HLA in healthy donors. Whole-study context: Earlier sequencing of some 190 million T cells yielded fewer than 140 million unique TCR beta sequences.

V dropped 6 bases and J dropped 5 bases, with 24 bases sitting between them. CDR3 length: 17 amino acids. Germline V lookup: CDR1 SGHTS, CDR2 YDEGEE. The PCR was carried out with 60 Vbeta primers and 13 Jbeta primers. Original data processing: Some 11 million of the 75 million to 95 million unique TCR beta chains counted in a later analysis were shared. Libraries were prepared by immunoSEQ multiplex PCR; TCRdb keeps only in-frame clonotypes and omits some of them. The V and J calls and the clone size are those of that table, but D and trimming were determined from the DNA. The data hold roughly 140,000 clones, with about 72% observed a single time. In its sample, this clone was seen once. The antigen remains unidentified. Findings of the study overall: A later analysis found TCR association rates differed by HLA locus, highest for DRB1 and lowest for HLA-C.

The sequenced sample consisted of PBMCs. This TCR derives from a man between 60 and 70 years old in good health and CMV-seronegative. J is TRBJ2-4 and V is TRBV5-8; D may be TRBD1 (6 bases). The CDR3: CASTLTQGRFRENIQYF. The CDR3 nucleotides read TGTGCCAGCACTCTCACCCAGGGGCGATTCAGGGAAAACATTCAGTACTTC. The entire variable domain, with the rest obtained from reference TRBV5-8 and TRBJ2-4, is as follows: EAGVTQSPTHLIKTRGQQATLRCSPISGHTSVYWYQQALGLGLQFLLWYDEGEERNRGNFPPRFSGRQFPNYSSELNVNALELEDSALYLCASTLTQGRFRENIQYFGAGTRLSVL.